The T cell receptor beta chain described here comes from a study of T-cell memory formation after mild COVID-19 (dated by TCRdb to 2020 to 2022). Concerning the study at large: TCR sequence clusters from the two donors were found to be largely donor specific. In a couple of donors, T-cell clones that expanded and contracted after mild COVID-19 were tracked by sequencing TCRalpha and TCRbeta repertoires over time. The cohort comprised two young, previously healthy adult volunteers, one female and one male.

General study outcomes and caveats: Some responding clones were found in pre-infection memory, which suggests that pre-existing cross-reactive memory T cells took part in the SARS-CoV-2 response. Contracting CD4+ clones were found mainly in CM and EM memory subsets, while CD8+ clones were enriched in EMRA. SARS-CoV-2 specificity was not confirmed for the second-wave clones peaking on day 37. Clones that contracted from day 15 to 85 showed balanced CD4/CD8 phenotypes, whereas a second wave of clones that expanded from day 15 to 37 leaned towards CD4+. The study included only two mild cases, and larger cohorts that include severe cases with pre-infection samples were judged to be necessary.

Germline trimming amounts to 6 bases on V and 4 bases on J, with 16 as the count of junction bases outside the gene matches. Per the germline V gene, MNHEY is the CDR1 and SVGAGI is the CDR2. Its CDR3 holds 17 amino acids, cysteine through phenylalanine. CDR3 DNA only is kept here, 51 bases in frame from base 1. Reads for this sample came from an Illumina NovaSeq 6000. cDNA libraries for TCRalpha and TCRbeta were prepared by 5'RACE using constant-segment primers, with sample barcodes and unique molecular identifiers added. Trizol reagent was used to extract RNA from every sample. The libraries were amplified in two PCR steps, and the second step added a second sample barcode and Illumina TruSeq adapters. Sequencing of the libraries was done on an Illumina NovaSeq, producing 2 x 150 bp paired-end reads. Under the source paper's analysis protocol: Reads were demultiplexed and collapsed into UMI-guided consensus sequences with migec v1.2.7. Using mixcr v2.1.11, UMI consensuses were aligned to TRA and TRB V and J templates and then assembled into clonotypes. Clonotypes were classified as expanded or contracted when called significant by both edgeR and NoisET, with noise models trained on biological replicates. For edgeR calls, the thresholds were a false discovery rate-adjusted p below 0.01 and a log2 fold-change of 1. PCA with hierarchical clustering of max-normalized trajectories of the 1000 most abundant clonotypes was used as exploratory dynamics analysis. Separately sequenced CD4+ and CD8+ repertoires were used to assign the CD4 or CD8 phenotype of responding clones. TCRdb passed the public sequencing reads through fastp at Q25 and MiXCR, retaining productive beta sequences. Rows with one shared CDR3 protein collapse into an entry with the most common genes and DNA. TCRdb, not the original authors, processed these V and J calls. Counted in this sample were 350,000 to 500,000 distinct CDR3 sequences; about a sixth of them appeared once. The ten largest account for approximately 21% of the sample.

About this clonotype: This clone's antigen is unknown. One base away there is no much larger clone; base qualities are not given.

PBMCs were isolated by Ficoll-Paque density gradient centrifugation. Sequencing was done on a sample of PBMCs or a T cell subset sorted from them (not recorded which). The sequence was collected from a man aged 18 to 29 who had mild COVID-19 (a few samples of this study predate the infection). The sample titles of this study are shuffled in the database, so cell type and time point are left out; the donor was told from shared clones. The rearrangement combines TRBV6-5 with TRBJ1-2; the central 8 bases match TRBD1. The DNA reads TGTGCCAGCAGGGACCAGGGGGCGCGGGACTATCTCTATGGCTACACCTTC. It codes for CASRDQGARDYLYGYTF.